Included here is one T cell receptor (beta chain) sequence, with context. This entry comes from a study of blood T cell repertoires in COVID-19. Study overall: The samples span acute and convalescent COVID-19 from the United States, Italy and Spain. Sample material is recorded as cDNA or gDNA derived from T cells, B-cell-depleted T cells, or PBMCs.

Original processing methods: Amplifying reference gene primers gave estimates of nucleated cell counts. This table comes from immunoSEQ multiplex PCR, and its TCRdb copy is limited to in-frame clones, with some not included. V and J calls and clone size are given by that table; D and trimming were obtained from the DNA. Of tens of thousands of clones listed, around 88% are singletons. Material for sequencing was peripheral blood. The sequence derives from a man aged 65-85 years with active or convalescent COVID-19.

CDR3 sequence: CASSPRQGPYGYTF. The CDR3 DNA is TGTGCCAGCAGCCCACGACAGGGCCCCTATGGCTACACCTTC. The V call is TRBV9, the J call TRBJ1-2; TRBD1 aligns across 7 bases. CDR1 and CDR2 from the germline V gene are SGDLS and YYNGEE. This CDR3 has 14 residues. V lost 4 bases, J lost 4 bases, and 7 bases stayed unmatched.